The 21 T cell receptor beta chains below come from one sample, sequenced in a study of control samples from healthy donors and cancer patients. Sequencing used immunoSEQ multiplex PCR; TCRdb keeps in-frame clones, though not all of them. Of fewer than 500,000 clones listed, roughly 90% were seen once; the top ten hold approximately 6.3%. The specimen was PBMCs. These receptor sequences come from a man in his forties or fifties with head and neck cancer.

The chain is built from TRBV4-2 and TRBJ1-2, with D perhaps matching TRBD1 (6 bases). The V and J ends lost 0 bases and 2 bases respectively, with 13 bases between them. Germline CDR1 LGHNA, CDR2 YNFKEQ. CDR3 length: 16 residues. Here the CDR3 reads CASSQDGTRGNYGYTF. The CDR3 coding sequence is TGTGCCAGCAGCCAAGATGGGACAAGGGGAAACTATGGCTACACCTTC.

The V gene is TRBV21-1, the J gene TRBJ1-4; TRBD1, the table's D call, lacks a check against the DNA. TRBV21-1 is shown as a pseudogene. CDR3 size: 15 residues. The CDR3 loop reads CASSIRQSHNEKLFF. In DNA form, the CDR3 reads TGTGCCAGCAGCATTCGACAGAGCCATAATGAAAAACTGTTTTTT.

The V call is TRBV6-1, the J call TRBJ2-2; weak D call: TRBD2 (5 bases). The CDR3 is made up of 14 amino acids. Germline-derived CDR1 and CDR2 are MNHNS and SASEGT. Between the trimmed V and J ends, which lost 3 bases and 1 base, there was a span of 6 bases. CDR3 sequence: CASSDEGNTGELFF. The CDR3, as DNA: TGTGCCAGCAGTGATGAGGGGAACACCGGGGAGCTGTTTTTT.

The chain has TRBV2 and TRBJ2-5, with D tentatively TRBD1 or TRBD2 (5 bases each). CDR3 length equals 13 residues. The germline V gene encodes CDR1 SNHLY and CDR2 FYNNEI. V lost 6 bases and J 5 bases, leaving 13 bases between the germline ends. As DNA, the CDR3 is TGTGCCAGCAGAGGGACCCCCGCGGAGACCCAGTACTTC. This encodes CASRGTPAETQYF. Full variable domain (outside the CDR3, taken from reference TRBV2 and TRBJ2-5): EPEVTQTPSHQVTQMGQEVILRCVPISNHLYFYWYRQILGQKVEFLVSFYNNEISEKSEIFDDQFSVERPDGSNFTLKIRSTKLEDSAMYFCASRGTPAETQYFGPGTRLLVL.

The chain recombines TRBV9 with TRBJ2-7, with D uncertain. The CDR3 covers 15 residues. Trimming shortened V by 0 bases and J by 3 bases, and 13 bases separated the two germline ends. Germline V lookup: CDR1 SGDLS, CDR2 YYNGEE. CDR3 protein: CASSVAVDTHYEQYF. The CDR3 DNA sequence: TGTGCCAGCAGCGTAGCTGTTGACACCCACTACGAGCAGTACTTC.

The chain links TRBV27 to TRBJ1-1; 7 bases are shared with TRBD1. This CDR3 contains 15 residues. V was pared by 5 bases and J by 4 bases, with 10 bases of the junction left unmatched. From germline, CDR1 is MNHEY and CDR2 SMNVEV (reference sequence). CDR3 loop: CASSNRQGGFTEAFF. CDR3 coding DNA: TGTGCCAGCAGTAATCGACAGGGCGGATTCACTGAAGCTTTCTTT.

The chain carries TRBV30 and TRBJ1-3; maybe TRBD1 (6 bases). This CDR3 is 14 amino acids long. Germline V lookup: CDR1 GTSNPN, CDR2 SVGIG (reference sequence). V lost 1 base and J lost 2, with 9 bases in between. The CDR3: CAWSAGEPGNTIYF. DNA of the CDR3: TGTGCCTGGAGTGCAGGGGAACCTGGAAACACCATATATTTT.

This chain links TRBV28 with TRBJ2-7, with D perhaps TRBD2 (7 bases). Germline assignment: CDR1 MDHEN and CDR2 SYDVKM. Trimming took 7 bases from V and 2 from J, leaving 15 bases between them. The CDR3 consists of 14 residues. CDR3 DNA sequence: TGTGCCAGCACGGGGGCGGGGGCGCCCTACGAGCAGTACTTC. Residues: CASTGAGAPYEQYF.

This chain links TRBV10-3 with TRBJ1-2, with D unclear. Germline CDR1 and CDR2: ENHRY and SYGVKD. The CDR3 runs 12 residues. V gave up 6 bases and J gave up 5 bases, with 10 bases separating them. CDR3 sequence reads: CAIRGDGYGYTF. CDR3 nucleotide sequence: TGTGCCATCAGGGGTGATGGGTATGGCTACACCTTC.

This sequence joins TRBV5-6 and TRBJ2-5; D is tentatively TRBD1 or TRBD2 (6 bases each). CDR3 length equals 18 residues. CDR1 and CDR2 from the germline V gene are SGHDT and YYEEEE. V was shortened by 2 bases and J by 1 base, with 21 bases between the two germline ends. The CDR3 DNA sequence: TGTGCCAGCAGCTTTCCCCGGGGGCGTGCACCTACCCAAGAGACCCAGTACTTC. Translated: CASSFPRGRAPTQETQYF.

Points on this clone: Compared with germline, one end of the junction differs, possibly owing to a read error. The rearrangement uses TRBV6-6 and TRBJ2-7, with D possibly called TRBD1 or TRBD2 (5 bases each). The germline V gene encodes CDR1 MNHNY and CDR2 SVGAGI (reference sequence). The CDR3 totals 14 residues. CDR3 DNA: TGTGCCAGCAGTGCCCGGGACGGTCCTCTGAGCGAGGACTTC. Amino acids: CASSARDGPLSEDF.

The genes are TRBV9 and TRBJ1-5; no clear D. The germline CDR1 and CDR2 sequences are SGDLS and YYNGEE. V shed 0 bases and J shed 6 bases, with 13 bases lying between them. This CDR3 contains 15 residues. This CDR3 is CASSVEADAAQPQHF. The CDR3 nucleotides read TGTGCCAGCAGCGTAGAAGCAGATGCGGCTCAGCCCCAGCATTTT. The full variable domain, with the rest looked up from reference TRBV9 and TRBJ1-5, is DSGVTQTPKHLITATGQRVTLRCSPRSGDLSVYWYQQSLDQGLQFLIQYYNGEERAKGNILERFSAQQFPDLHSELNLSSLELGDSALYFCASSVEADAAQPQHFGDGTRLSIL.

V gene TRBV3-1 (or the pseudogene TRBV3-2) combines with J gene TRBJ2-1; either TRBD1 or TRBD2 may fit D (6 bases each). The CDR3 covers 15 residues. Germline V gives CDR1 LGHDT, CDR2 YNNKEL (reference sequence). Trimming left V 4 bases short and J 7 bases short, with 17 bases between. In DNA form, the CDR3 reads TGTGCCAGCAGCCCGGAGTGGGGGGCACAGAATGAGCAGTTCTTC. It codes for CASSPEWGAQNEQFF.

The chain links TRBV5-5 to TRBJ1-1; D is perhaps TRBD1 (6 bases). In germline, CDR1 is SGHKS, CDR2 YYEKEE (reference sequence). The ends were cut back, 2 bases at V and 0 bases at J, with 8 bases in the middle. The CDR3 consists of 14 residues. This CDR3 is CASSFDRLNTEAFF. DNA for the CDR3: TGTGCCAGCAGCTTCGACAGGCTGAACACTGAAGCTTTCTTT.

The chain uses TRBV19 and TRBJ1-2; maybe TRBD1 (5 bases). CDR1 is LNHDA and CDR2 is SQIVND in the germline V gene (reference sequence). V shed 5 bases and J shed 8 bases, with 12 bases lying between them. The CDR3 totals 12 residues. In DNA, the CDR3 is TGTGCCAGTAGTCGGGGCCAAATCGGCTACACCTTC. It translates to CASSRGQIGYTF.

As regards this clone: This CDR3 is also generated by other DNA sequences in the sample. This chain links TRBV29-1 with TRBJ1-2; 8 positions match TRBD1. The CDR3 is made up of 15 amino acids. Germline CDR1 is SQVTM and CDR2 is ANQGSEA. The V segment lost 3 bases and the J segment 0 bases; nucleotides outside the gene matches: 6. The CDR3 region is CSVDGQGATNYGYTF. In DNA form, the CDR3 reads TGCAGCGTTGATGGTCAGGGGGCTACTAACTATGGCTACACCTTC.

The J gene is TRBJ2-7, the V gene TRBV5-4; 7 bases agree with TRBD1. The trim removed 4 bases at V and 6 bases at J, leaving 13 bases unmatched. The CDR3 spans 15 residues. CDR1 and CDR2 from the germline V gene are SGHNT and YYREEE (reference sequence). This chain's CDR3 is CASSPRQGEGAEQYF. DNA for the CDR3: TGTGCCAGCAGCCCAAGACAGGGAGAGGGCGCCGAGCAGTACTTC.

The chain joins TRBV29-1 to TRBJ1-5; 7 nucleotides line up with TRBD1. Germline-derived CDR1 and CDR2 are SQVTM and ANQGSEA. The trim removed 4 bases at V and 7 bases at J, leaving 10 bases unmatched. The CDR3 sequence is 14 residues long. In nucleotides, the CDR3 is TGCAGCGTTGCAGTAGCAGGGGGTGACCAGCCCCAGCATTTT. This sequence encodes CSVAVAGGDQPQHF.

The rearrangement links TRBV5-6 to TRBJ2-7; 8 bases fit TRBD1. Losses at the gene ends were 4 bases for V and 2 bases for J; bases not matched to a gene: 5. Germline CDR1 is SGHDT and CDR2 is YYEEEE. CDR3 length: 14 amino acids. The CDR3 sequence: CASSAGTGPYEQYF. The DNA of the CDR3 is TGTGCCAGCAGCGCCGGGACAGGACCCTACGAGCAGTACTTC.

As to this clone: Other DNA sequences in this specimen translate into the identical CDR3. The chain uses TRBV19 and TRBJ1-5, with D possibly being TRBD1 (5 bases). Trimming shortened V by 6 bases and J by 2 bases, and 8 bases separated the two germline ends. Germline assignment: CDR1 LNHDA and CDR2 SQIVND (reference sequence). The CDR3 length is 13 residues. The CDR3 spells CASSQQGNQPQHF. The CDR3 DNA follows: TGTGCCAGTAGCCAACAGGGCAATCAGCCCCAGCATTTT.

The chain joins TRBV27 to TRBJ2-1; 8 bases map to TRBD1. Germline CDR1 is MNHEY and CDR2 is SMNVEV (reference sequence). The CDR3 consists of 16 residues. J lost 7 bases, V lost 5 bases, and 13 bases had no gene match. Here the CDR3 DNA reads TGTGCCAGCAGTCCTCCCTCCTGGACAGGGATGAATGAGCAGTTCTTC. This gives the protein CASSPPSWTGMNEQFF.